This T cell receptor beta chain appears in the sequencing data of a study of T cell changes during pregnancy in multiple sclerosis (dated by TCRdb to about 2019). Broadly, across the study: The study looked at changes in the T cell repertoire across pregnancy in women with multiple sclerosis.

As to this clone: The antigen it binds to is not known. Base qualities are not at hand, and no much larger clone is one base apart.

The CDR3, cysteine through phenylalanine, is 13 amino acids long. The retained sequence is limited to the CDR3, 39 bases, with the frame set at the first base. In the germline V gene (reference sequence), CDR1 corresponds to MNHEY and CDR2 to SMNVEV. V loses 2 bases of germline sequence and J loses 11 bases, and the interval between the two ends is 15 bases. The library came from the immunoSEQ multiplex PCR assay. In its TCRdb copy, this immuneACCESS table keeps in-frame sequences only and misses some clones. Where compared with another copy, unresolved V genes explain less than half of these, and the others have no known cause. Across this sample there are approximately 37,000 clones, with approximately 92% seen only once. About 1.2% of the sample rests with the top ten.

The chain is made from TRBV27 and TRBJ1-1, with the D gene uncertain. This specimen consisted of CD4+ T cells from peripheral blood mononuclear cells, obtained in the first trimester of pregnancy. The TCR sequence derives from a female donor with multiple sclerosis, enrolled in a pregnancy study. CDR3 protein: CASSLEPGRSAFF. The bases are TGTGCCAGCAGTTTAGAACCCGGGAGGAGTGCTTTCTTT.